The text below deals with one T cell receptor beta chain. This sample is drawn from a study of technical replicates of blood from a few donors. The V gene's germline CDR1 is SQVTM and CDR2 ANQGSEA. The CDR3 spans 14 residues. The V gene end was trimmed by 2 bases and the J gene end by 5 bases; junction bases not matched to a gene: 8. Generated by immunoSEQ multiplex PCR, the TCRdb table keeps only in-frame clones and is missing some. The table includes roughly 70,000 clones, 94% detected once. Input material: T cells isolated from PBMCs. The sequence came from a human donor in good health. V is TRBV29-1 and J is TRBJ2-5; TRBD2 agrees at 7 bases. CDR3 nucleotides: TGCAGCGTTGAAAGCGGGGAATTGGGGGAGACCCAGTACTTC. Translated: CSVESGELGETQYF.